This record covers a single T cell receptor (beta chain). The antigen is not known. This sample stems from a study of shared clonotypes between healthy human individuals. Study-wide results and caveats: It was only blood that was sampled, and tissue repertoires likely differ. Non-shared clonotypes had lower generation probabilities than those shared by all four donors. For naive CD4 cells, roughly 5% of clonotypes were shared across a few donors.

Execution of the assay was at deep level. The table came from immunoSEQ multiplex PCR; TCRdb's copy has only in-frame clones and leaves some out. The table includes fewer than 1.8 million clones, 98% detected once. Deletions cut 3 bases from V and 6 bases from J, with 11 bases between. Germline values: CDR1 SNHLY, CDR2 FYNNEI. This CDR3 is built from 13 residues. The chain uses TRBV2 and TRBJ1-2, with D perhaps TRBD1 (5 bases). The source material was naive CD4+ T cells sorted from blood. Subset in this sample: CD45RA+ positively selected. This clonotype was obtained from a young man in good health. The CDR3 is CASSDGQNNGYTF. As DNA, the CDR3 is TGTGCCAGCAGTGATGGACAAAATAATGGCTACACCTTC. The full variable domain, completed using reference TRBV2 and TRBJ1-2, is EPEVTQTPSHQVTQMGQEVILRCVPISNHLYFYWYRQILGQKVEFLVSFYNNEISEKSEIFDDQFSVERPDGSNFTLKIRSTKLEDSAMYFCASSDGQNNGYTFGSGTRLTVV.